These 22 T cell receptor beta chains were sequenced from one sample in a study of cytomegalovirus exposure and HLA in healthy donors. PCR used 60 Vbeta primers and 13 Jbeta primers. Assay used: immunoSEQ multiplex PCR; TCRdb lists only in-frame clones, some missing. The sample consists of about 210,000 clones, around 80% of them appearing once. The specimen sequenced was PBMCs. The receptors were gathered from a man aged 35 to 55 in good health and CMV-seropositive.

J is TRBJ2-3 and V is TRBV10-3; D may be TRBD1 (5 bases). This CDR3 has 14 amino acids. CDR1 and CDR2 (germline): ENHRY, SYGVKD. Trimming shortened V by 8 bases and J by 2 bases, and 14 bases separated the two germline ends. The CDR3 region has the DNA TGTGCCATCCAAAGGGGTGAAATCACAGATACGCAGTATTTT. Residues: CAIQRGEITDTQYF.

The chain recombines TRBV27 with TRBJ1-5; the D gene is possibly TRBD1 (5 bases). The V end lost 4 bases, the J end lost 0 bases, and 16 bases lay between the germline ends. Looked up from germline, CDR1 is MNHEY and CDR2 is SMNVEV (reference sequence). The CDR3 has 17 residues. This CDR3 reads CASSWGDPLYSNQPQHF. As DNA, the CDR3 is TGTGCCAGCAGTTGGGGGGACCCCCTCTATAGCAATCAGCCCCAGCATTTT.

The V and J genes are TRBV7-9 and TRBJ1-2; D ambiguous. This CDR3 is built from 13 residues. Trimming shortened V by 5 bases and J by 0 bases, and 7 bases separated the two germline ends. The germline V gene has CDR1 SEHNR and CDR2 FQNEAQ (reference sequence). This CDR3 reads CASSHHSNYGYTF. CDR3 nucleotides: TGTGCCAGCAGCCATCACTCTAACTATGGCTACACCTTC.

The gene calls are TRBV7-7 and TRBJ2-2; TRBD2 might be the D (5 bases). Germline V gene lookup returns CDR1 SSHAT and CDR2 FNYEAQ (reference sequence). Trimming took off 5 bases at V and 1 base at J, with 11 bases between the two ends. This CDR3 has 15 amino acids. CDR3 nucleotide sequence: TGTGCCAGCAGCCCGAGGGAAGGGAACACCGGGGAGCTGTTTTTT. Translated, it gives CASSPREGNTGELFF.

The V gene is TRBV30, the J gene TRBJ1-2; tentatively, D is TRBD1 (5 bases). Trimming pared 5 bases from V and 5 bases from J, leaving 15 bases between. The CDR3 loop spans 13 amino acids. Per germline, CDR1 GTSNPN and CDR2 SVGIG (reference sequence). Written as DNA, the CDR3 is TGTGCCTGGCGCTCTTCCGGGGGGTATGGCTACACCTTC. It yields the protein CAWRSSGGYGYTF.

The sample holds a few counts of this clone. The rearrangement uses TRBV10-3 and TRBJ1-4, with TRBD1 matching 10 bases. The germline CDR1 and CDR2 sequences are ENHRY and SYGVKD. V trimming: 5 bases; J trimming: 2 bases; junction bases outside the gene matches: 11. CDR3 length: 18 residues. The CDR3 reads CAISKNSGTGATNEKLFF. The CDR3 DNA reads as TGTGCCATCAGTAAAAACTCCGGGACAGGGGCTACTAATGAAAAACTGTTTTTT.

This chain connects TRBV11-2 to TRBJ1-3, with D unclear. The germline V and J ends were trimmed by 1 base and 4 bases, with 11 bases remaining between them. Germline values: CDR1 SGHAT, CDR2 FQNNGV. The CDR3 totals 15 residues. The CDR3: CASSLGAGYGNTIYF. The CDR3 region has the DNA TGTGCCAGCAGCTTAGGAGCGGGCTACGGAAACACCATATATTTT.

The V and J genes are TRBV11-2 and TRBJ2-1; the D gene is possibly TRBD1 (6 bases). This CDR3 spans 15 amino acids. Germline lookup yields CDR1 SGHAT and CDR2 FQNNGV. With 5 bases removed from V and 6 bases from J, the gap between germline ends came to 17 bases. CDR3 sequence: CASSPPGQGINEQFF. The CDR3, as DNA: TGTGCCAGCAGCCCCCCAGGCCAGGGGATCAATGAGCAGTTCTTC.

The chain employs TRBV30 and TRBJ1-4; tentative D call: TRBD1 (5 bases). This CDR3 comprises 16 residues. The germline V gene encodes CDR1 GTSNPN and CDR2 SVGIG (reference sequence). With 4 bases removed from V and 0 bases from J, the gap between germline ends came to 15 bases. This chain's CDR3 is CAWTRGRLATNEKLFF. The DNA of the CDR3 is TGTGCCTGGACCCGGGGCAGACTAGCAACTAATGAAAAACTGTTTTTT.

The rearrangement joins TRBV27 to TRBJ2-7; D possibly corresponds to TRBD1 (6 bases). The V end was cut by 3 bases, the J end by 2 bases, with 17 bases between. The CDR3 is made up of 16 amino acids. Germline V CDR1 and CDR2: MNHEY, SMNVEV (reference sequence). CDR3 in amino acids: CASSFPSGTPPYEQYF. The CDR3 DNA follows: TGTGCCAGCAGTTTCCCCTCCGGGACACCCCCCTACGAGCAGTACTTC.

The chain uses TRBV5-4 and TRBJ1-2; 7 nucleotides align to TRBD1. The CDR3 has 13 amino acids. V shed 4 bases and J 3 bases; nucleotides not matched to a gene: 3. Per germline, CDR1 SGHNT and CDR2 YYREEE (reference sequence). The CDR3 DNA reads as TGTGCCAGCAGCGAGCAGGGGGACTATGGCTACACCTTC. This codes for CASSEQGDYGYTF.

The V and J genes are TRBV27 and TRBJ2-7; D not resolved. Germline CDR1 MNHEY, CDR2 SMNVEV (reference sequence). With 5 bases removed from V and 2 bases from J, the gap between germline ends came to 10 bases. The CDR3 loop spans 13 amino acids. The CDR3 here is CASSPTVTYEQYF. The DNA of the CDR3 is TGTGCCAGCAGTCCTACGGTGACCTACGAGCAGTACTTC.

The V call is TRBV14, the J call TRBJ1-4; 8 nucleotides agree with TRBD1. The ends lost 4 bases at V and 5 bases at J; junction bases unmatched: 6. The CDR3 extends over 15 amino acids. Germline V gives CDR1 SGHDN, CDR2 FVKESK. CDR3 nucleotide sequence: TGTGCCAGCAGCCCTTGGACAGGGAGAAATGAAAAACTGTTTTTT. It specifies CASSPWTGRNEKLFF.

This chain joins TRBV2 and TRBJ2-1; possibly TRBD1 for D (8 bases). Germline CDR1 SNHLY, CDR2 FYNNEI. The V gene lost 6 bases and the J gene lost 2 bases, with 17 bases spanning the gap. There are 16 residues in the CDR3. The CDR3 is CASRGDRGGPYNEQFF. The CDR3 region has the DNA TGTGCCAGCAGGGGTGACAGGGGAGGGCCCTACAATGAGCAGTTCTTC.

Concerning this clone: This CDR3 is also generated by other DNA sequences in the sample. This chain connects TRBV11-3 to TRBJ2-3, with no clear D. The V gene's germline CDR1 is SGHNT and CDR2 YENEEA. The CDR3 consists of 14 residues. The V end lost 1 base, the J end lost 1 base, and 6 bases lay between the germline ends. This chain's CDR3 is CASSLGQGTDTQYF. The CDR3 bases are TGTGCCAGCAGCTTAGGGCAGGGCACAGATACGCAGTATTTT.

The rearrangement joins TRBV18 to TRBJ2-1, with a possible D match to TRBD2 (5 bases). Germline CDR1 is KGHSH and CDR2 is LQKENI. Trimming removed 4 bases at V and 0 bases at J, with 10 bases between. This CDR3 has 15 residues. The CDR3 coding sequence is TGTGCCAGCTCACTGACTAAAAGCTCCTACAATGAGCAGTTCTTC. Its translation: CASSLTKSSYNEQFF. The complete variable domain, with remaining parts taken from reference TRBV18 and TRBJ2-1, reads NAGVMQNPRHLVRRRGQEARLRCSPMKGHSHVYWYRQLPEEGLKFMVYLQKENIIDESGMPKERFSAEFPKEGPSILRIQQVVRGDSAAYFCASSLTKSSYNEQFFGPGTRLTVL.

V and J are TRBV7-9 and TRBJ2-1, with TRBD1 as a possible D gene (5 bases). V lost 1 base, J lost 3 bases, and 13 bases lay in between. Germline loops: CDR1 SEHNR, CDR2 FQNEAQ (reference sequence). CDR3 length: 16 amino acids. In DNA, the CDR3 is TGTGCCAGCAGCTTAGTCCTAGGACAATTCTACAATGAGCAGTTCTTC. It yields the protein CASSLVLGQFYNEQFF. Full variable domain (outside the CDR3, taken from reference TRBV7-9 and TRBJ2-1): DTGVSQNPRHKITKRGQNVTFRCDPISEHNRLYWYRQTLGQGPEFLTYFQNEAQLEKSRLLSDRFSAERPKGSFSTLEIQRTEQGDSAMYLCASSLVLGQFYNEQFFGPGTRLTVL.

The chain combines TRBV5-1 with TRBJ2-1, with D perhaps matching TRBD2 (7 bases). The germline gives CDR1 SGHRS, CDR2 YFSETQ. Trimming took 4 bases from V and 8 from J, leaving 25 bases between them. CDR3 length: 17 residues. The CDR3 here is CASSPLGGAVLEDEQFF. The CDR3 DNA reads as TGCGCCAGCAGCCCCCTGGGGGGGGCGGTGTTGGAAGATGAGCAGTTCTTC.

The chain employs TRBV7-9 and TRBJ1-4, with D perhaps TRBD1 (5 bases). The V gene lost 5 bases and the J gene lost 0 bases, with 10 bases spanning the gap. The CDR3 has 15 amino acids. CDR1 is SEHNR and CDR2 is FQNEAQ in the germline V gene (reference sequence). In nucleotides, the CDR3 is TGTGCCAGCAGCACCCGACAGCCAACTAATGAAAAACTGTTTTTT. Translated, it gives CASSTRQPTNEKLFF.

The CDR3: CASSLGAGARAGELFF. CDR3 sequence (DNA): TGTGCCAGCAGCTTGGGGGCGGGGGCGAGGGCCGGGGAGCTGTTTTTT. The chain links TRBV5-5 to TRBJ2-2, with TRBD2 as a possible D gene (7 bases). Germline values: CDR1 SGHKS, CDR2 YYEKEE (reference sequence). The CDR3 is 16 amino acids. Trimming pared 0 bases from V and 6 bases from J, leaving 15 bases between.

CDR3 bases: TGTGCCAGCAGTGAAGTAACAGGGGGATACTACACCTTC. Translating it yields CASSEVTGGYYTF. The chain employs TRBV6-1 and TRBJ1-2; the match to TRBD1 covers 8 bases. This CDR3 has 13 amino acids. J lost 10 bases, V lost 1 base, and 5 bases had no gene match. The germline V gene encodes CDR1 MNHNS and CDR2 SASEGT.

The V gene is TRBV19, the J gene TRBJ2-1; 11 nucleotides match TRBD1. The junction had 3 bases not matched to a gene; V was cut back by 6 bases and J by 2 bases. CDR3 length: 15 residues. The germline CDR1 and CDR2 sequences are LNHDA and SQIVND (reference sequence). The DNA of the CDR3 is TGTGCCAGTAGCGTGGACAGGGGGCCCTACAATGAGCAGTTCTTC. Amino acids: CASSVDRGPYNEQFF.